This T cell receptor (beta chain) came from a study of T cell changes during pregnancy in multiple sclerosis (dated by TCRdb to between 2018 and 2021). Regarding the research as a whole: The study examined how the T cell repertoire changed over the course of pregnancy in women with multiple sclerosis.

The germline V gene (reference sequence) sets CDR1 to MNHNY and CDR2 to SVGAGI. Including cysteine and phenylalanine, the CDR3 has 13 amino acids. Just CDR3 DNA is preserved here, 39 bases in frame from base 1. After removal of 6 bases from V and 1 base from J, the junction retains 1 base not matched to a gene. Library prep was done by the immunoSEQ multiplex PCR assay. TCRdb stores this immuneACCESS table with in-frame sequences only. Part of the clones is absent; in the studies checked, under half of the shortfall reflects unresolved V genes, and no reason is known for the rest. A total of under 100,000 clones appear in this sample, under 95% of them only once. The ten largest clones capture 1.5% to 2% of the sample. About this clone: Its antigen has not been determined. It has no much larger one-base neighbor in the sample; base qualities were not kept.

The sequencing here drew on peripheral blood, taken in the first trimester of pregnancy. This sequence originates from a female donor in good health, enrolled as a control in a pregnancy study. The sequence is built from TRBV6-6 and TRBJ1-1; 8 middle bases align to TRBD1. CDR3 reads: CASSDRGNTEAFF. The bases read TGTGCCAGCAGCGACAGGGGGAACACTGAAGCTTTCTTT.